This entry lists 10 T cell receptor beta chains sequenced from one sample in a study of T cells in Graves' hyperthyroidism and ophthalmopathy. RNA transcripts were the template for amplifying TCR beta CDR3 regions. TCR CDR3 underwent first-round RT-PCR with the HTBI primer set. TCRdb passed the multiplex PCR reads through MiXCR, listing each CDR3 protein once. Here the sample spans a few hundred thousand distinct CDR3 sequences, 15% to 20% being singletons. The sequenced material came from blood. The receptors were sampled from a woman aged 45-65 years with Graves' hyperthyroidism.

Only a few counts were recorded for this clonotype. The chain links TRBV2 to TRBJ1-5; TRBD1 is a possible D gene (5 bases). The V and J ends lost 6 bases and 7 bases respectively, with 19 bases between them. From germline, CDR1 is SNHLY and CDR2 FYNNEI. The CDR3 covers 15 residues. CDR3 in amino acids: CASSTLQGTGQPQHF. Written as DNA, the CDR3 is TGTGCCAGCAGCACGCTCCAGGGAACGGGGCAGCCCCAGCATTTT. Complete variable domain (other parts from reference TRBV2 and TRBJ1-5): EPEVTQTPSHQVTQMGQEVILRCVPISNHLYFYWYRQILGQKVEFLVSFYNNEISEKSEIFDDQFSVERPDGSNFTLKIRSTKLEDSAMYFCASSTLQGTGQPQHFGDGTRLSIL.

This clonotype was counted only a few times. The chain couples TRBV10-1 to TRBJ2-3; D is unresolved. The CDR3 runs to 14 residues. From germline, CDR1 is WNHNN and CDR2 SYGVQD (reference sequence). Trimming removed 0 bases at V and 3 bases at J, with 7 bases between. This CDR3 reads CASSESLVTDTQYF. CDR3 coding DNA: TGCGCCAGCAGTGAGTCTTTGGTTACAGATACGCAGTATTTT.

The rearrangement uses TRBV7-2 and TRBJ1-5; 8 bases agree with TRBD1. V lost 3 bases to trimming and J lost 7 bases; unmatched junction nucleotides: 8. In germline, CDR1 is SGHTA, CDR2 FQGNSA. The CDR3 is 15 amino acids. CDR3 coding DNA: TGTGCCAGCAGCTTGCCAACAGGGGGAAAGCAGCCCCAGCATTTT. Residues: CASSLPTGGKQPQHF.

This clonotype was counted at least ten times. The rearrangement links TRBV2 to TRBJ2-3; D possibly uses TRBD1 or TRBD2 (6 bases each). The CDR3 runs to 13 residues. The V gene's germline CDR1 is SNHLY and CDR2 FYNNEI. The V and J ends lost 5 bases and 10 bases respectively, with 16 bases between them. DNA of the CDR3: TGTGCCAGCAGTCAGGAACAGGGAGGTCCGCAGTATTTT. This sequence encodes CASSQEQGGPQYF.

V gene TRBV4-1 combines with J gene TRBJ2-7, with 14 bases identical to TRBD2. Germline V gives CDR1 MGHRA, CDR2 YSYEKL. The CDR3 is 15 residues long. Trimming removed 5 bases from V and 10 bases from J; junction bases left unmatched: 10. CDR3 in amino acids: CASSEGLAGGGEQYF. CDR3 bases: TGCGCCAGCAGCGAAGGACTAGCGGGAGGCGGGGAACAGTACTTC.

V gene TRBV4-1 combines with J gene TRBJ1-5; no definite D call. Trimming took off 4 bases at V and 9 bases at J, with 10 bases between the two ends. The CDR3 contains 12 residues. The germline V gene encodes CDR1 MGHRA and CDR2 YSYEKL. Here the CDR3 reads CASSPRSRPQHF. For the CDR3, the DNA is TGCGCCAGCAGCCCTCGATCCAGGCCCCAGCATTTT.

The V call is TRBV7-9, the J call TRBJ2-1; D gene ambiguous. The germline gives CDR1 SEHNR, CDR2 FQNEAQ (reference sequence). This CDR3 spans 12 amino acids. V was pared by 5 bases and J by 9 bases, with 11 bases between. The CDR3 bases are TGTGCCAGCAGCCCCCCAGTTGGTGAGCAGTTCTTC. Translating it yields CASSPPVGEQFF. Drawing the rest from reference TRBV7-9 and TRBJ2-1, the complete variable domain is DTGVSQNPRHKITKRGQNVTFRCDPISEHNRLYWYRQTLGQGPEFLTYFQNEAQLEKSRLLSDRFSAERPKGSFSTLEIQRTEQGDSAMYLCASSPPVGEQFFGPGTRLTVL.

This clonotype showed up many times. This sequence joins TRBV5-1 and TRBJ2-1; D not resolved. Germline CDR1 SGHRS, CDR2 YFSETQ. The CDR3 sequence is 13 residues long. Between the trimmed V and J ends, which lost 0 bases and 8 bases, there was a span of 9 bases. The CDR3 reads CASSLAGRDEQFF. For the CDR3, the DNA is TGCGCCAGCAGCTTGGCAGGTAGGGATGAGCAGTTCTTC.

This clonotype came up many times. V gene TRBV7-9 combines with J gene TRBJ2-1; 9 bases map to TRBD1. Germline CDR1 SEHNR, CDR2 FQNEAQ (reference sequence). Losses at the gene ends were 6 bases for V and 8 bases for J; bases not matched to a gene: 11. This CDR3 has 15 residues. This CDR3 is CASRNRDRVLDEQFF. CDR3 sequence (DNA): TGTGCCAGCAGAAACCGGGACAGGGTACTGGATGAGCAGTTCTTC.

This clonotype was seen ten or more times. The chain has TRBV3-1 and TRBJ1-2, with 9 positions matching TRBD1. The CDR3 has 14 amino acids. In germline, CDR1 is LGHDT, CDR2 YNNKEL (reference sequence). Losses at the gene ends were 0 bases for V and 5 bases for J; bases not matched to a gene: 1. The CDR3 DNA sequence: TGTGCCAGCAGCCAAGAGGGACAGGGTTATGGCTACACCTTC. Its translation is CASSQEGQGYGYTF.